The TCR beta chain described here comes from a study of CD8 T cells in Susac syndrome (dated by TCRdb to the late 2010s). At the level of the whole study: Among the sequenced Susac syndrome patients, six had clinically active disease and fewer than ten were in clinical remission. The study used repertoire sequencing to test whether antigen drove CD8+ T cell activation and differentiation in Susac syndrome. Susac syndrome patients were therapy-naive, on corticosteroids (some also receiving IVIg), or on IVIg alone at blood withdrawal.

Peripheral blood CD8+ and CD4+ T cells from healthy donors, Susac syndrome patients and multiple sclerosis patients were profiled by high-throughput TCR beta sequencing. The Susac syndrome patients fulfilled recently defined diagnostic criteria for definite or probable disease. Bulk CD8+ and CD4+ T cells were purified by magnetic negative isolation, while CD8+ TEMRA cells were enriched using FACS. Blood was drawn into EDTA tubes, processed within 24 hours, and PBMCs were isolated by density gradient centrifugation. PBMCs intended for TCR sequencing were frozen in liquid nitrogen and were later thawed in a 37 degrees C water bath. The sorted or isolated CD4+, CD8+ and CD8+ TEMRA cells had a purity of 90% or higher. RNA was extracted using the RNeasy kit, and about 0.45 to 1 ug of the RNA was reverse transcribed with random hexamers. The immunoSEQ multiplex PCR assay, which covers 54 Vbeta and 13 Jbeta segments, was used to amplify TCR beta CDR3 regions. PCR amplification bias was corrected using a synthetic template baseline for primer optimization and computational correction. The study's processing was this. Reads were annotated to V, D and J genes per IMGT and analyzed with immunoSEQ Analyzer, keeping only productive sequences. To calculate clonality, Shannon entropy was normalized by log2 of the number of productive unique sequences and then subtracted from one. Public and private clones were assessed among the 100 most prevalent clones of each patient and control. A clone was defined as Susac-specific if it was absent from the healthy and MS cohorts, from around 960 published viral clones and from other ImmuneACCESS disease sequences. TCRdb itself trimmed the public reads at Q25 with fastp, ran MiXCR and retained productive beta chains. Duplicate CDR3 protein sequences are folded into a single record with the most common DNA and genes. These V and J calls are TCRdb output, not the study's own analysis. For this sample the table gives 200,000 to 300,000 distinct CDR3 sequences, of which 90% to 96% were detected only once. In total, the top ten clones hold about 0.094% of the sample.

Points on this clonotype: It has no known antigen specificity. No base quality information exists; no much larger clone differs at one position.

Taken from the germline V gene (reference sequence), the CDR1 and CDR2 loops are LNHNV and YYDKDF. A distance of 14 bases separates the germline ends of V and J, which lose 0 bases and 6 bases respectively. From cysteine to phenylalanine, the CDR3 is 15 amino acids long. Only the CDR3 DNA is retained, 45 bases long and in frame from the first base. Overall study results and their limits: No clonal expansion was detected in the CD4+ T cell repertoire of Susac syndrome patients. The study acknowledged that relatively few individuals were included in the TCR sequencing and HLA analysis.

This clonotype originated in a human donor with Susac syndrome. The sequenced sample was CD4+ T cells from PBMCs. The V and J segments used are TRBV15 and TRBJ1-1; TRBD1 might be the D gene, on 5 matching bases. The DNA sequence reads TGTGCCACCAGCAGAGATCTGAGGGACCTCGCTGAAGCTTTCTTT. Translated, it reads CATSRDLRDLAEAFF. Extended through the reference TRBV15 and TRBJ1-1 proteins, this CDR3 yields the full variable domain: DAMVIQNPRYQVTQFGKPVTLSCSQTLNHNVMYWYQQKSSQAPKLLFHYYDKDFNNEADTPDNFQSRRPNTSFCFLDIRSPGLGDTAMYLCATSRDLRDLAEAFFGQGTRLTVV.